Following are 2 T cell receptor beta chains from one sample sequenced in a study of human T cells and chemical hapten exposure. Each CDR3 protein is one row after TCRdb ran MiXCR on the RACE reads. The sample shows some 100,000 distinct CDR3 sequences, 7.5% to 10% of them seen only once. The time point denotes: patch test 2, 6 weeks after DPC sensitization. As to treatment: therapeutic diphenylcyclopropenone sensitization with weekly scalp DPC. Sample: whole blood, taken in connection with sensitization to the hapten diphenylcyclopropenone (DPC). The receptors shown here come from a woman in her thirties or forties with alopecia areata. Some clones in this sample may be carry-over from other donors' samples.

As for this clonotype: A much larger clone differs by one base, so this may be a read error. V and J are TRBV2 and TRBJ2-7; no definite D call. This CDR3 spans 13 amino acids. V was pared by 6 bases and J by 3 bases, with 12 bases between. The germline V gene encodes CDR1 SNHLY and CDR2 FYNNEI. The CDR3 DNA sequence: TGTGCCAGCAGCTCGGAGTCCCACTACGAGCAGTACTTC. As protein: CASSSESHYEQYF. Looking up the rest from reference TRBV2 and TRBJ2-7 gives the full variable domain: EPEVTQTPSHQVTQMGQEVILRCVPISNHLYFYWYRQILGQKVEFLVSFYNNEISEKSEIFDDQFSVERPDGSNFTLKIRSTKLEDSAMYFCASSSESHYEQYFGPGTRLTVT.

There are many counts of this clonotype. The V gene is TRBV29-1, the J gene TRBJ2-1, with 8 bases lining up with TRBD1. Germline-derived CDR1 and CDR2 are SQVTM and ANQGSEA. This CDR3 region has 17 residues. V was pared by 2 bases and J by 7 bases, with 16 bases of the junction left unmatched. In nucleotides, the CDR3 is TGCAGCGTTGAAATAATCCGCCAGGGGGCTCTCCATAATGAGCAGTTCTTC. Its protein is CSVEIIRQGALHNEQFF.